Below, 2 T cell receptor beta chains from the same sample are listed, as sequenced in a study of T cells expressing NK-cell markers. TCRdb re-called the 5' RACE reads and gives one entry per CDR3 protein, without DNA. The table lists 400,000 to 550,000 distinct CDR3 sequences. The sequenced sample was blood T cells: a sorted CD56 or NKG2C T cell subset, CD4+ or CD8+ T cells, or bulk PBMC T cells (not recorded which). These TCRs come from a woman between 18 and 70 years old in good health.

The chain links TRBV20-1 to TRBJ2-1. This CDR3 spans 11 amino acids. CDR1 and CDR2 (germline): DFQATT, SNEGSKA (reference sequence). CDR3 region: CSANFGDEQFF.

The chain couples TRBV29-1 to TRBJ2-1. Germline values: CDR1 SQVTM, CDR2 ANQGSEA. This CDR3 is built from 12 residues. The CDR3 region is CSVVRSGNEQFF.